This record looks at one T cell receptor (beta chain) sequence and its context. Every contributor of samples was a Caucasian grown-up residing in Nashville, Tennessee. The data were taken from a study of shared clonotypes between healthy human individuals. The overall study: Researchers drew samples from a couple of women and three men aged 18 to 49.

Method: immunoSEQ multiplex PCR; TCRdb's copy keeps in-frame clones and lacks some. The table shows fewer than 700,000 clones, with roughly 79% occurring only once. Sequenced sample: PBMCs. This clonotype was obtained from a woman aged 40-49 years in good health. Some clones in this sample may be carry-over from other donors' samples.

In nucleotides, the CDR3 is TGTGCCAGCACTCCCGGACTAGCGGGAGACAATGAGCAGTTCTTC. It translates to CASTPGLAGDNEQFF. The genes are TRBV7-9 and TRBJ2-1, with TRBD2 matching 13 bases. The CDR3 loop spans 15 amino acids. V was pared by 7 bases and J by 5 bases, with 5 bases of the junction left unmatched. CDR1 is SEHNR, CDR2 FQNEAQ, per germline (reference sequence).